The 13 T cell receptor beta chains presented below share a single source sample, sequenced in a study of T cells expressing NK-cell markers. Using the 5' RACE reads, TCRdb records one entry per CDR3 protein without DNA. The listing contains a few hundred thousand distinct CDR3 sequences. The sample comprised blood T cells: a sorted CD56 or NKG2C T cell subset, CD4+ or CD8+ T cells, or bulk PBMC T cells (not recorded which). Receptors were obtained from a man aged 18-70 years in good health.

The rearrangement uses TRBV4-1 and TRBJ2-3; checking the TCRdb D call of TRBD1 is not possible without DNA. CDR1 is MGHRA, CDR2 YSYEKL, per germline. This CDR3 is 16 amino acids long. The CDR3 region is CASSPSGGRGVYSQYF.

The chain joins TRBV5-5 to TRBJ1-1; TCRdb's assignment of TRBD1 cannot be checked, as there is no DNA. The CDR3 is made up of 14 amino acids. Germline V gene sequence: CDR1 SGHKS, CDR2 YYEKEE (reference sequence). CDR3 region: CASSTSQGLFEAFF.

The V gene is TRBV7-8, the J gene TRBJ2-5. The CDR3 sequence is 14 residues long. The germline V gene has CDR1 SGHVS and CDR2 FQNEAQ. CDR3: CASSLVFGSQTQYF.

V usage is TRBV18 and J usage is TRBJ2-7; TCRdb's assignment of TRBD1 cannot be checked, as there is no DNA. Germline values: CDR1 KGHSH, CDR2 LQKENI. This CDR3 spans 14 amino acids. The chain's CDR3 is CASSPTWTGNEQYF.

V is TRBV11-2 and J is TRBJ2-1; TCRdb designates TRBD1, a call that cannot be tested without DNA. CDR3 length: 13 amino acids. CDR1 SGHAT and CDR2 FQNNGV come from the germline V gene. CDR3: CASSPLPGGEQFF.

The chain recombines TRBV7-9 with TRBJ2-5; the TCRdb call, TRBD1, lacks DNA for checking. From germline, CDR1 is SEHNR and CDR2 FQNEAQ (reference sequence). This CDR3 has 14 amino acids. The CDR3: CASSSRGQGLRQYF. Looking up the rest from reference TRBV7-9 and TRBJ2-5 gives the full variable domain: DTGVSQNPRHKITKRGQNVTFRCDPISEHNRLYWYRQTLGQGPEFLTYFQNEAQLEKSRLLSDRFSAERPKGSFSTLEIQRTEQGDSAMYLCASSSRGQGLRQYFGPGTRLLVL.

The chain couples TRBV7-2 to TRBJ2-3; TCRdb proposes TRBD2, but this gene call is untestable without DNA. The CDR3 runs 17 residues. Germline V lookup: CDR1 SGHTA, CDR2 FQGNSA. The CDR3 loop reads CASREGLAGGRTDTQYF.

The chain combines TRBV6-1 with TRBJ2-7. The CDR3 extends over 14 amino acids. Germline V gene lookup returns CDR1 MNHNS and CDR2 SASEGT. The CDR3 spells CASSRALSSYEQYF.

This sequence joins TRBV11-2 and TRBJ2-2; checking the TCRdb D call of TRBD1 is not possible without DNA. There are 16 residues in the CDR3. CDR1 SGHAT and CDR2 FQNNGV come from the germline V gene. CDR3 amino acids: CASSPSGTSNTGELFF.

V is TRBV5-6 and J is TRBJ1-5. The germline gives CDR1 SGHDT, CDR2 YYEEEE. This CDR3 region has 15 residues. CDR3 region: CASSLYQAYNQPQHF.

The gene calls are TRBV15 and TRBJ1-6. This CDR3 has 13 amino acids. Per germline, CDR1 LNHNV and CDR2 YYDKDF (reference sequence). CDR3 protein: CATSRDSMEALHF.

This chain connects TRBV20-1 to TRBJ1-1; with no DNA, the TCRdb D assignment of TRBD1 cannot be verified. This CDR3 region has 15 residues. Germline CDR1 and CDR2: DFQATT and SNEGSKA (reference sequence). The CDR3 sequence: CSARGTRGGAIEAFF.

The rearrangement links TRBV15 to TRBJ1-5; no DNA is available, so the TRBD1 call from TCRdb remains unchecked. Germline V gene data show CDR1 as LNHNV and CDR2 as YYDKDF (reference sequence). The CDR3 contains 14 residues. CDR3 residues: CATSRRTGVQPQHF. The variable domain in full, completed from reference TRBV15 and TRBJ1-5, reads DAMVIQNPRYQVTQFGKPVTLSCSQTLNHNVMYWYQQKSSQAPKLLFHYYDKDFNNEADTPDNFQSRRPNTSFCFLDIRSPGLGDTAMYLCATSRRTGVQPQHFGDGTRLSIL.